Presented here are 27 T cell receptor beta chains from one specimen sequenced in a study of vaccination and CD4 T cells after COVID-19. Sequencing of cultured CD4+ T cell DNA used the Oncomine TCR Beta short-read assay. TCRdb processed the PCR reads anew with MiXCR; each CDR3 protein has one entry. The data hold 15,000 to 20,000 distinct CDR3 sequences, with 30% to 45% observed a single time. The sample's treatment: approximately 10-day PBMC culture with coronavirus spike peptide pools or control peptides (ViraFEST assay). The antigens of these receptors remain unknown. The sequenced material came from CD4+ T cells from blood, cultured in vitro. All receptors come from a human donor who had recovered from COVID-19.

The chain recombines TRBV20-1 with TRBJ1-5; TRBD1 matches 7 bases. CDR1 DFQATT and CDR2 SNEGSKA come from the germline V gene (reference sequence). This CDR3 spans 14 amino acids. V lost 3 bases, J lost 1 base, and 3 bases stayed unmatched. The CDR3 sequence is CSASGGQSNQPQHF. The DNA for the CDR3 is TGCAGTGCTAGTGGGGGACAGAGCAATCAGCCCCAGCATTTT.

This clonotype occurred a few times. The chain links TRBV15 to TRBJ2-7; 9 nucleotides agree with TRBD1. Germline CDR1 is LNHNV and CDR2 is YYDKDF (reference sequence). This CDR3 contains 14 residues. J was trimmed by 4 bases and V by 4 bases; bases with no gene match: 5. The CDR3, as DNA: TGTGCCACCAGCATGGGACAGGGCGAGTACGAGCAGTACTTC. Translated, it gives CATSMGQGEYEQYF.

In DNA, the CDR3 is TGTGCCAGCAGCTTAGGCGGGACTCAGGAGCAGTATTTT. It codes for CASSLGGTQEQYF. This chain joins TRBV7-9 and TRBJ2-3; a weak D match, TRBD2 (6 bases). Germline values: CDR1 SEHNR, CDR2 FQNEAQ (reference sequence). This CDR3 has 13 residues. Trimming took 1 base from V and 11 from J, leaving 13 bases between them.

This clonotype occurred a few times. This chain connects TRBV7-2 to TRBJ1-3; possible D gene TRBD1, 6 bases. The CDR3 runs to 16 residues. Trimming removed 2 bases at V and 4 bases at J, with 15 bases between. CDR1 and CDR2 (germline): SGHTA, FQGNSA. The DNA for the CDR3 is TGTGCCAGCAGCTTACAAGCAGGGGACGCGGGAAACACCATATATTTT. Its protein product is CASSLQAGDAGNTIYF.

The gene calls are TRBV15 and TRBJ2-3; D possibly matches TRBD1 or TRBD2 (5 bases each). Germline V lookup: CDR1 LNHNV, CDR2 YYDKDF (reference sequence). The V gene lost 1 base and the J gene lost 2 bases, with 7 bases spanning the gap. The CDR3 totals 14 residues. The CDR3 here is CATSRGGTTDTQYF. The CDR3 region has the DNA TGTGCCACCAGCAGAGGGGGGACCACAGATACGCAGTATTTT.

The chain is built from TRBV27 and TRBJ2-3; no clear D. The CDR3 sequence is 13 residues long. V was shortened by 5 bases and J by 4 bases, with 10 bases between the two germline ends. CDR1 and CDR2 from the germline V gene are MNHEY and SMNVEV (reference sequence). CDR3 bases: TGTGCCAGCAGTCCCGATCCTGCAGATACGCAGTATTTT. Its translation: CASSPDPADTQYF.

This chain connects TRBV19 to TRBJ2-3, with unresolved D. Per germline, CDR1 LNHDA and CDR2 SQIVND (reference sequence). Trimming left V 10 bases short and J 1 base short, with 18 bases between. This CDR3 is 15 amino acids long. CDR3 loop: CATTKPGFGTDTQYF. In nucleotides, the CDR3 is TGTGCCACCACAAAACCGGGTTTTGGCACAGATACGCAGTATTTT.

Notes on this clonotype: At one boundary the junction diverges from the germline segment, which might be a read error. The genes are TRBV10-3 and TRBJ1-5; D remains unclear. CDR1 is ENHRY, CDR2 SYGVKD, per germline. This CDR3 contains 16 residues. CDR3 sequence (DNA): TGTGCCATCAGTGAGTCGACTCGCGGCGGGAATCAGCCCCAGCGTTTT. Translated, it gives CAISESTRGGNQPQRF.

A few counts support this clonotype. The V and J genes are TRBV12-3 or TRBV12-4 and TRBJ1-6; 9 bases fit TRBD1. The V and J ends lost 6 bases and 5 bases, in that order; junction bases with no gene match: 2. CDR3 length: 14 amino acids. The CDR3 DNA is TGTGCCAGCAGACGGACAGGGGATAATTCACCCCTCCACTTT. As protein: CASRRTGDNSPLHF.

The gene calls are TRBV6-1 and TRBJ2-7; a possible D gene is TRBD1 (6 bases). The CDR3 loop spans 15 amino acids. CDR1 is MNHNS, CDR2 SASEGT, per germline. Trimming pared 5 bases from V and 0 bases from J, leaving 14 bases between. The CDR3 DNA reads TGTGCCAGCAGTCGGACGACAGGTAGCTCCTACGAGCAGTACTTC. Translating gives CASSRTTGSSYEQYF.

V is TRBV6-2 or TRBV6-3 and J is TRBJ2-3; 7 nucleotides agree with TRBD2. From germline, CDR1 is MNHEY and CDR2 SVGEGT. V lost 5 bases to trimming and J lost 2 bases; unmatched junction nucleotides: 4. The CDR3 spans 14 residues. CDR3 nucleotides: TGTGCCAGCAGTCGAGGGAGGGACACAGATACGCAGTATTTT. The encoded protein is CASSRGRDTDTQYF.

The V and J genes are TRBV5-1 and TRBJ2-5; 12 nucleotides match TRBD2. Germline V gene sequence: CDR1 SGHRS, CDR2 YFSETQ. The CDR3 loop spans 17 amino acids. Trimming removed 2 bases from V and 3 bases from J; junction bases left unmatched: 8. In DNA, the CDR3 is TGCGCCAGCAGCTTTGGGGCGACTAGCGGGAGTGAAGAGACCCAGTACTTC. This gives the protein CASSFGATSGSEETQYF.

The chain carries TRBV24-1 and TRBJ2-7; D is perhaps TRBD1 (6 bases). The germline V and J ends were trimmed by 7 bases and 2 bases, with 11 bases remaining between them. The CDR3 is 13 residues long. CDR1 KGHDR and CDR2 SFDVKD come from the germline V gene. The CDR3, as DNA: TGTGCCACCAGCAGGGGATCCACCTACGAGCAGTACTTC. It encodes CATSRGSTYEQYF.

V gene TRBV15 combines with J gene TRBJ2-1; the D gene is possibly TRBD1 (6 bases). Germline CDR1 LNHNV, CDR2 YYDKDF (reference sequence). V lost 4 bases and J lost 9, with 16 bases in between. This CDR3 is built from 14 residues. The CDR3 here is CATSTQQGLSEQFF. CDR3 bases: TGTGCCACCAGCACTCAACAGGGTTTAAGTGAGCAGTTCTTC. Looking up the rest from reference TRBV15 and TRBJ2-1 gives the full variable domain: DAMVIQNPRYQVTQFGKPVTLSCSQTLNHNVMYWYQQKSSQAPKLLFHYYDKDFNNEADTPDNFQSRRPNTSFCFLDIRSPGLGDTAMYLCATSTQQGLSEQFFGPGTRLTVL.

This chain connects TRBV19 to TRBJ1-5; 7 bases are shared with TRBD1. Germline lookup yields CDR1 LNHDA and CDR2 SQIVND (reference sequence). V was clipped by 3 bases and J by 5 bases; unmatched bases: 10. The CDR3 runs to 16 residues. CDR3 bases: TGTGCCAGTAGTATGCTGACAGGGAAAAACTATCAGCCCCAGCATTTT. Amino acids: CASSMLTGKNYQPQHF.

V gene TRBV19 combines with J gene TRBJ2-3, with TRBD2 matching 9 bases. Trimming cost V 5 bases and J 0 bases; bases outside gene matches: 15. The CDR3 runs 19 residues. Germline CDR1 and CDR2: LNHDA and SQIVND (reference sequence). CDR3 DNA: TGTGCCAGTAGTCCGAGGTCCGCGGGAGGGGGGTTTAGCACAGATACGCAGTATTTT. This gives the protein CASSPRSAGGGFSTDTQYF.

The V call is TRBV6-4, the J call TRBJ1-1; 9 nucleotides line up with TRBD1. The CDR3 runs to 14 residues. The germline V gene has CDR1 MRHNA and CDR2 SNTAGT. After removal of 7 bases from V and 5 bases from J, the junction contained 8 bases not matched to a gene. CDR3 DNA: TGTGCCAGCAAAAGGGACAGGGAGGGGACTGAAGCTTTCTTT. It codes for CASKRDREGTEAFF.

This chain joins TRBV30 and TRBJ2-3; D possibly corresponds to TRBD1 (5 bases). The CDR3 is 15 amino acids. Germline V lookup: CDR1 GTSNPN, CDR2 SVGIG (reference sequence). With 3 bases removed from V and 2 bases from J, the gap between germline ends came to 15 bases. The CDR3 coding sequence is TGTGCCTGGAGCCGTTTAAGGGGTTCCACAGATACGCAGTATTTT. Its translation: CAWSRLRGSTDTQYF.

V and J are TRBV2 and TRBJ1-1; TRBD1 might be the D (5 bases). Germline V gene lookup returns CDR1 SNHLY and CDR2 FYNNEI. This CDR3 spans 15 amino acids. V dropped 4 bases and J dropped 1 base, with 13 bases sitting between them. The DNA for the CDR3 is TGTGCCAGCAGTGTCATGGGGGGTGCGAACACTGAAGCTTTCTTT. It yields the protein CASSVMGGANTEAFF.

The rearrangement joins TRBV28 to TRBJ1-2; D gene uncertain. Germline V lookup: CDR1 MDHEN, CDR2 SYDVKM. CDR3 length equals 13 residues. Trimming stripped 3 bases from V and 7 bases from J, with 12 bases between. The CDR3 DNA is TGTGCCAGCAGTTTTCCAGCGATCCGTGGCTACACCTTC. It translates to CASSFPAIRGYTF.

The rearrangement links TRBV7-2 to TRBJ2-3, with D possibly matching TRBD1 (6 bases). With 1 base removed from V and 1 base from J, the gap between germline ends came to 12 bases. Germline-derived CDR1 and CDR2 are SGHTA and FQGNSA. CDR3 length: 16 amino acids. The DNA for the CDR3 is TGTGCCAGCAGCTTAGTTGGGGCAGGGGGCACAGATACGCAGTATTTT. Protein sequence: CASSLVGAGGTDTQYF.

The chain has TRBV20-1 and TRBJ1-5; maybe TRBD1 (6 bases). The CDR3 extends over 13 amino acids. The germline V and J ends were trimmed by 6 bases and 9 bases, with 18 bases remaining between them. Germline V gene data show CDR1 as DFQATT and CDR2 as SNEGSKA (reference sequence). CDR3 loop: CSAEGGATGPQHF. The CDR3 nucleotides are TGCAGTGCCGAGGGGGGGGCCACCGGGCCCCAGCATTTT.

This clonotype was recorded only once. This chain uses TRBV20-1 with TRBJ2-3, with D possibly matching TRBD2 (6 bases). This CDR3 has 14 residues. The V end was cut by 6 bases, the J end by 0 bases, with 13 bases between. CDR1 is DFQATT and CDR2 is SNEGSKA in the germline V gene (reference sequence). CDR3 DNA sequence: TGCAGTGCGAAACGAAGCGGGAGCACAGATACGCAGTATTTT. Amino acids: CSAKRSGSTDTQYF.

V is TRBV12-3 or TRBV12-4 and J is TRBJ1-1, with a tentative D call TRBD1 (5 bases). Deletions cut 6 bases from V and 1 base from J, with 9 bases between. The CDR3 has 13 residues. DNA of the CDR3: TGTGCCAGCAGCAGGGACGGGAACACTGAAGCTTTCTTT. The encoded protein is CASSRDGNTEAFF.

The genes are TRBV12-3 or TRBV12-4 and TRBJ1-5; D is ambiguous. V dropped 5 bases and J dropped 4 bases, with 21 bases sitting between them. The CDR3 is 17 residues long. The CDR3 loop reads CASSTTGGASWNQPQHF. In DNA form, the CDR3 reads TGTGCCAGCAGTACAACGGGTGGAGCGTCGTGGAATCAGCCCCAGCATTTT.

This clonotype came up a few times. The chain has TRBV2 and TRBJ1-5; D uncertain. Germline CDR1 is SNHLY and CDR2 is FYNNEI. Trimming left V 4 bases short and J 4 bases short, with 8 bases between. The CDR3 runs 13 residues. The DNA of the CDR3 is TGTGCCAGCAGTGGGCGGGGAAATCAGCCCCAGCATTTT. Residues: CASSGRGNQPQHF.

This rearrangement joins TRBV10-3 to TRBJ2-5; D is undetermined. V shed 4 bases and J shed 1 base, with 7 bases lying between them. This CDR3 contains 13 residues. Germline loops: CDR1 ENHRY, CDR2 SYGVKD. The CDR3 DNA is TGTGCCATCAGTGGGCACGGCCAAGAGACCCAGTACTTC. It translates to CAISGHGQETQYF.